The clone carrying this T cell receptor (beta chain) has just one count. The CDR3 spans 15 residues. The ends lost 3 bases at V and 4 bases at J; junction bases unmatched: 8. CDR1 is LGHNA, CDR2 YSLEER, per germline. Those donating, healthy Caucasian individuals from Russia, were aged roughly 6 to 90. PCR was performed a second time for roughly 7 to 12 cycles using a sample-barcoded 5' primer and a J-beta primer mix. TCRdb fed the 5' RACE reads into MiXCR, producing one record per CDR3 protein. Here the sample spans about 670,000 distinct CDR3 sequences, under 65% being singletons. This sample stems from a study of blood T cells in healthy people across ages.

Source material: blood. V usage is TRBV4-3 and J usage is TRBJ1-2, with 7 bases that match TRBD1. This clonotype was sampled from a woman of 80 years or more in good health. CDR3 bases: TGCGCCAGCAGCCAGATGGGACAGCTTAGCTATGGCTACACCTTC. Protein: CASSQMGQLSYGYTF.